Each of the 29 T cell receptor beta chains below was sequenced from the same sample in a study of graft-versus-host responses after intestinal transplantation. The assay was immunoSEQ multiplex PCR, and TCRdb's table has in-frame clones only and misses some. Of about 18,000 clones listed, roughly 37% are singletons. The source was alloreactive CD4+ T cells from a mixed lymphocyte reaction culture, collected before intestinal transplant. Regarding subset: CFSE-low proliferating T cells sorted from roughly six-day pre-transplant mixed lymphocyte reaction (GvH or HvG direction). These receptors were obtained from a human patient who received an intestinal transplant.

This sequence joins TRBV7-2 and TRBJ2-7, with 8 bases identical to TRBD2. Germline assignment: CDR1 SGHTA and CDR2 FQGNSA. The CDR3 sequence is 13 residues long. Trimming cost V 5 bases and J 3 bases; bases outside gene matches: 3. CDR3 loop: CASSASGHYEQYF. In DNA form, the CDR3 reads TGTGCCAGCAGCGCTAGCGGGCACTACGAGCAGTACTTC. The full variable domain, in which reference TRBV7-2 and TRBJ2-7 provide the parts outside the CDR3, is GAGVSQSPSNKVTEKGKDVELRCDPISGHTALYWYRQSLGQGLEFLIYFQGNSAPDKSGLPSDRFSAERTGGSVSTLTIQRTQQEDSAVYLCASSASGHYEQYFGPGTRLTVT.

This clone turned up a few times. V usage is TRBV6-1 and J usage is TRBJ1-2; possibly TRBD1 for D (6 bases). Looked up from germline, CDR1 is MNHNS and CDR2 is SASEGT. The CDR3 sequence is 14 residues long. V dropped 5 bases and J dropped 4 bases, with 14 bases sitting between them. CDR3 nucleotide sequence: TGTGCCAGCAGTCAACAGGGAAGGGGCTATGGCTACACCTTC. Amino acid sequence: CASSQQGRGYGYTF.

In its sample, this clone is large. CDR3 loop: CASSESSGTGNTIYF. CDR3 sequence (DNA): TGCGCCAGCAGTGAGTCGTCGGGAACTGGAAACACCATATATTTT. The chain recombines TRBV10-1 with TRBJ1-3; no firm D call. CDR1 and CDR2 (germline): WNHNN, SYGVQD (reference sequence). This CDR3 spans 15 amino acids. V was clipped by 0 bases and J by 2 bases, with 8 bases between them.

This clone showed up just a few times. The chain combines TRBV11-3 with TRBJ1-6; D unresolved. CDR3 length: 12 amino acids. CDR1 is SGHNT, CDR2 YENEEA, per germline. Trimming took off 7 bases at V and 9 bases at J, with 10 bases between the two ends. The CDR3 sequence is CASNLDRSPLHF. The CDR3 nucleotides are TGTGCCAGCAACCTGGACCGTTCACCCCTCCACTTT.

This rearrangement joins TRBV21-1 to TRBJ1-4. TRBV21-1 is a documented pseudogene. The CDR3 is made up of 17 amino acids. This CDR3 reads CASSKGGCGQSNEKLFF. CDR3 DNA: TGTGCCAGCAGCAAAGGAGGGTGCGGGCAGAGTAATGAAAAACTGTTTTTT.

The chain links TRBV4-2 to TRBJ1-1; TRBD1 might be the D (5 bases). The CDR3 consists of 13 residues. V was trimmed by 0 bases and J by 5 bases, leaving 7 bases between them. The germline gives CDR1 LGHNA, CDR2 YNFKEQ. The CDR3 DNA reads TGTGCCAGCAGCCAAGATCAGGGAACTGAAGCTTTCTTT. Its translation is CASSQDQGTEAFF.

Judged by abundance, this clone is medium-sized. Germline is not matched at one junction end, which may reflect a read error. The chain has TRBV2 and TRBJ2-1, with no clear D. The CDR3 length is 10 residues. Germline V CDR1 and CDR2: SNHLY, FYNNEI. DNA of the CDR3: TGTGCCAGCAGTGACCCCAGCTTGCTCTTC. Amino acid sequence: CASSDPSLLF.

This clone was counted only a few times. The chain uses TRBV18 and TRBJ2-5; D may be TRBD1 (6 bases). V lost 6 bases and J 3 bases, leaving 14 bases between the germline ends. Per the germline V gene, CDR1 is KGHSH and CDR2 is LQKENI. The CDR3 has 14 amino acids. The CDR3 DNA sequence: TGTGCCAGCTCTCTTAGACAGGCCAAAGAGACCCAGTACTTC. It is translated as CASSLRQAKETQYF.

Remarks on this clone: A junction end diverges from the germline sequence, so it may reflect a read error. For the CDR3, the DNA is TGTGCCAGCAGCCAACAGGGGGCGAATCAGCCCCAGCATTTT. The encoded protein is CASSQQGANQPQHF. The chain joins TRBV4-1 to TRBJ1-5; 9 nucleotides match TRBD1. Germline-derived CDR1 and CDR2 are MGHRA and YSYEKL. The CDR3 runs to 14 residues.

The V and J genes are TRBV6-1 and TRBJ2-5, with D hard to call. In germline, CDR1 is MNHNS, CDR2 SASEGT. Deletions cut 4 bases from V and 5 bases from J, with 8 bases between. There are 12 residues in the CDR3. The CDR3 reads CASSATWETQYF. CDR3 DNA sequence: TGTGCCAGCAGTGCGACATGGGAGACCCAGTACTTC.

This clone was detected only a few times. This chain links TRBV6-6 with TRBJ1-5; D ambiguous. V was cut by 2 bases and J by 6 bases, with 17 bases left in between. Per germline, CDR1 MNHNY and CDR2 SVGAGI (reference sequence). The CDR3 is 16 residues long. The CDR3 DNA reads TGTGCCAGCAGTTACGGTATCCGGTTAGTGGGTCAGCCCCAGCATTTT. As protein: CASSYGIRLVGQPQHF.

This clone has just a few counts. V usage is TRBV9 and J usage is TRBJ1-3; 9 bases line up with TRBD1. Germline V lookup: CDR1 SGDLS, CDR2 YYNGEE. The V segment lost 2 bases and the J segment 3 bases; nucleotides outside the gene matches: 0. This CDR3 spans 14 amino acids. In DNA, the CDR3 is TGTGCCAGCAGCGTGGGACAGGGTGGAAACACCATATATTTT. Translating gives CASSVGQGGNTIYF.

The chain employs TRBV6-1 and TRBJ2-3; the D gene is possibly TRBD1 (6 bases). Germline-derived CDR1 and CDR2 are MNHNS and SASEGT. V shed 5 bases and J shed 0 bases, with 12 bases lying between them. The CDR3 loop spans 15 amino acids. The CDR3 nucleotides are TGTGCCAGCAGTCTACAGGGCCTGAGCACAGATACGCAGTATTTT. Its protein product is CASSLQGLSTDTQYF.

This clone counts as medium-sized. The CDR3: CASSPRADQPQHF. The DNA for the CDR3 is TGTGCCAGCTCACCAAGGGCTGACCAGCCCCAGCATTTT. The rearrangement links TRBV18 to TRBJ1-5; no definite D call. Deletions cut 2 bases from V and 7 bases from J, with 9 bases between. The CDR3 has 13 amino acids. The germline gives CDR1 KGHSH, CDR2 LQKENI.

The J gene is TRBJ1-6, the V gene TRBV6-5; 7 bases align to TRBD1. The germline V gene encodes CDR1 MNHEY and CDR2 SVGAGI. J was trimmed by 6 bases and V by 8 bases; bases with no gene match: 4. CDR3 size: 13 residues. The DNA for the CDR3 is TGTGCCAGCGGGCACAGGGGTAATTCACCCCTCCACTTT. Protein: CASGHRGNSPLHF.

In this sample, this clone turned up a few times. J is TRBJ2-1 and V is TRBV5-4; 11 nucleotides match TRBD2. Per germline, CDR1 SGHNT and CDR2 YYREEE (reference sequence). The CDR3 length is 13 residues. Trimming cost V 4 bases and J 7 bases; bases outside gene matches: 1. CDR3 nucleotide sequence: TGTGCCAGCAGCCGACTAGCGGGGAATGAGCAGTTCTTC. It specifies CASSRLAGNEQFF.

This clone is labeled as medium-sized. The chain links TRBV5-6 to TRBJ1-3, with D uncertain. V lost 3 bases to trimming and J lost 0 bases, with 7 bases between them. This CDR3 has 14 residues. Germline lookup yields CDR1 SGHDT and CDR2 YYEEEE. The CDR3 coding sequence is TGTGCCAGCAGCTCGCCTAGCTCTGGAAACACCATATATTTT. Amino acid sequence: CASSSPSSGNTIYF. Together with reference TRBV5-6 and TRBJ1-3, the CDR3 gives the full variable domain: DAGVTQSPTHLIKTRGQQVTLRCSPKSGHDTVSWYQQALGQGPQFIFQYYEEEERQRGNFPDRFSGHQFPNYSSELNVNALLLGDSALYLCASSSPSSGNTIYFGEGSWLTVV.

In the case of this clone: This CDR3 is also generated by other DNA sequences in the sample. The rearrangement uses TRBV4-1 and TRBJ1-5; no reliable D call. V was shortened by 0 bases and J by 1 base, with 4 bases between the two germline ends. Germline values: CDR1 MGHRA, CDR2 YSYEKL. The CDR3 sequence is 14 residues long. The CDR3 DNA reads as TGCGCCAGCAGCCAAGAGCCGAGCAATCAGCCCCAGCATTTT. Translated, it gives CASSQEPSNQPQHF.

The CDR3 nucleotides read TGTGCCAGCAGCCCCCGTCCAGGGGAGAACTATGGCTACACCTTC. Its protein is CASSPRPGENYGYTF. J is TRBJ1-2 and V is TRBV9, with a possible D match to TRBD1 (6 bases). The germline V gene encodes CDR1 SGDLS and CDR2 YYNGEE. V was shortened by 4 bases and J by 2 bases, with 15 bases between the two germline ends. The CDR3 is made up of 15 amino acids.

This rearrangement joins TRBV9 to TRBJ2-4; either TRBD1 or TRBD2 may fit D (5 bases each). The germline CDR1 and CDR2 sequences are SGDLS and YYNGEE. Trimming took 4 bases from V and 6 from J, leaving 20 bases between them. The CDR3 extends over 16 amino acids. CDR3: CASSPGPSLGVNIQYF. The CDR3 nucleotides read TGTGCCAGCAGCCCCGGGCCCTCCTTGGGGGTAAACATTCAGTACTTC.

V usage is TRBV6-7 and J usage is TRBJ2-3; D is unclear. TRBV6-7 is classed as an ORF, of uncertain function. This CDR3 region has 8 residues. The V gene lost 10 bases and the J gene lost 7 bases, with 3 bases spanning the gap. The CDR3 protein is CANYTQYF. In DNA, the CDR3 is TGTGCCAATTATACGCAGTATTTT.

The rearrangement joins TRBV19 to TRBJ2-1; TRBD2 matches 8 bases. Germline V gene sequence: CDR1 LNHDA, CDR2 SQIVND (reference sequence). CDR3 size: 13 residues. Losses at the gene ends were 2 bases for V and 10 bases for J; bases not matched to a gene: 4. The CDR3 reads CASSIFSGDEQFF. Written as DNA, the CDR3 is TGTGCCAGTAGTATATTTAGCGGGGACGAGCAGTTCTTC.

The chain joins TRBV9 to TRBJ2-5; D is perhaps TRBD2 (5 bases). Deletions cut 4 bases from V and 4 bases from J, with 17 bases between. Germline V lookup: CDR1 SGDLS, CDR2 YYNGEE. The CDR3 is 15 amino acids. CDR3 amino acids: CASSPLAGGRETQYF. In nucleotides, the CDR3 is TGTGCCAGCAGCCCCCTCGCGGGCGGCAGAGAGACCCAGTACTTC.

The rearrangement links TRBV2 to TRBJ2-7; TRBD1 agrees at 9 bases. The CDR3 contains 19 residues. V trimming: 6 bases; J trimming: 0 bases; junction bases outside the gene matches: 18. The germline V gene encodes CDR1 SNHLY and CDR2 FYNNEI. The CDR3 nucleotides are TGTGCCAGCAGAGTGACCGGGACAGGGCCCCTTCATGGCTCCTACGAGCAGTACTTC. This encodes CASRVTGTGPLHGSYEQYF. Filled out from reference TRBV2 and TRBJ2-7, the complete variable domain reads EPEVTQTPSHQVTQMGQEVILRCVPISNHLYFYWYRQILGQKVEFLVSFYNNEISEKSEIFDDQFSVERPDGSNFTLKIRSTKLEDSAMYFCASRVTGTGPLHGSYEQYFGPGTRLTVT.

CDR3 in DNA: TGTGCCAGCAGACCTGGAGGGGTAATTAACTATGGCTACACCTTC. Its protein product is CASRPGGVINYGYTF. The chain uses TRBV27 and TRBJ1-2; possible D gene TRBD1, 5 bases. Deletions cut 6 bases from V and 1 base from J, with 15 bases between. The CDR3 length is 15 residues. The germline CDR1 and CDR2 sequences are MNHEY and SMNVEV (reference sequence).

The gene calls are TRBV2 and TRBJ2-3; perhaps TRBD2 as D (6 bases). Germline V gene sequence: CDR1 SNHLY, CDR2 FYNNEI. V was trimmed by 6 bases and J by 3 bases, leaving 16 bases between them. CDR3 length: 15 residues. The CDR3 DNA follows: TGTGCCAGCAGACCCGGGGTCCGGGGGACAGATACGCAGTATTTT. It encodes CASRPGVRGTDTQYF.

This clone appeared once. The same CDR3 is also encoded by other DNA sequences in this sample. This chain connects TRBV9 to TRBJ1-1; weak D call: TRBD1 (5 bases). Per germline, CDR1 SGDLS and CDR2 YYNGEE. The CDR3 contains 12 residues. Trimming removed 3 bases from V and 5 bases from J, with 8 bases in between. DNA for the CDR3: TGTGCCAGCAGCGGGCAGGGAACTGAAGCTTTCTTT. The encoded protein is CASSGQGTEAFF.

This clone is medium-sized by share. This chain connects TRBV6-1 to TRBJ1-2, with 7 bases matching TRBD1. The CDR3 consists of 15 residues. V gave up 6 bases and J gave up 5 bases; unmatched junction bases: 12. The germline V gene encodes CDR1 MNHNS and CDR2 SASEGT. The CDR3 DNA is TGTGCCAGCAGCGGTACTCGGGACAGATCATATGGCTACACCTTC. The encoded protein is CASSGTRDRSYGYTF.

This clone showed up just a few times. J is TRBJ2-5 and V is TRBV5-1; TRBD1 matches at 7 bases. The CDR3 covers 16 residues. CDR1 and CDR2 (germline): SGHRS, YFSETQ. The V and J ends lost 2 bases and 1 base, in that order; junction bases with no gene match: 8. Written as DNA, the CDR3 is TGCGCCAGCAGCTTACTATTTGGGACAGCCCAAGAGACCCAGTACTTC. Its protein product is CASSLLFGTAQETQYF.